The next 15 T cell receptor beta chains were all read from a single sample in a study of patients and donors after allogeneic stem cell transplantation. Each CDR3 protein is one row after TCRdb ran MiXCR on the RT-PCR reads. The repertoire includes some 230,000 distinct CDR3 sequences, 13% to 15% of them detected once, and roughly 11% sits in the top ten. Sequencing was done on a sample of blood, either unsorted or a sorted T cell fraction (not recorded which). The receptors were gathered from a human donor who was either an allogeneic HSCT recipient or a stem cell or donor lymphocyte infusion donor (not recorded which). It is not recorded whose cells these are; they may come from a transplant donor.

The rearrangement joins TRBV7-2 to TRBJ1-3; tentatively, D is TRBD1 (5 bases). Germline V CDR1 and CDR2: SGHTA, FQGNSA. This CDR3 spans 17 amino acids. V shed 5 bases and J shed 0 bases, with 17 bases lying between them. The CDR3 loop reads CASSRVLTGGSGNTIYF. The CDR3 DNA reads TGTGCCAGCAGCCGAGTTTTGACCGGGGGCTCTGGAAACACCATATATTTT.

The rearrangement joins TRBV5-6 to TRBJ2-3; 9 bases agree with TRBD1. V trimming: 5 bases; J trimming: 1 base; junction bases outside the gene matches: 5. The CDR3 is made up of 15 amino acids. The germline V gene encodes CDR1 SGHDT and CDR2 YYEEEE. CDR3 nucleotides: TGTGCCAGCAGTACGGGGGACAGGGGCACAGATACGCAGTATTTT. Translation gives CASSTGDRGTDTQYF.

The rearrangement uses TRBV6-5 and TRBJ2-2; D gene uncertain. The CDR3 is 14 amino acids. The germline CDR1 and CDR2 sequences are MNHEY and SVGAGI. Trimming took 0 bases from V and 1 from J, leaving 3 bases between them. The DNA of the CDR3 is TGTGCCAGCAGTTACTCTGGGAACACCGGGGAGCTGTTTTTT. Protein: CASSYSGNTGELFF.

This clonotype was counted many times. V gene TRBV4-3 combines with J gene TRBJ2-3, with TRBD2 matching 9 bases. CDR3 length: 15 amino acids. Germline CDR1 reads LGHNA; CDR2 reads YSLEER. V was clipped by 4 bases and J by 1 base; unmatched bases: 3. Here the CDR3 DNA reads TGCGCCAGCAGCCGAGTAGCGGGGGGCACAGATACGCAGTATTTT. Its protein product is CASSRVAGGTDTQYF.

This clonotype was counted ten times or more. This rearrangement joins TRBV7-8 to TRBJ2-7; D perhaps matches TRBD2 (5 bases). The V and J ends lost 3 bases and 0 bases respectively, with 9 bases between them. The CDR3 has 14 residues. Germline CDR1 is SGHVS and CDR2 is FQNEAQ. The CDR3 DNA follows: TGTGCCAGCAGCTTTCTTACTAGCTCCTACGAGCAGTACTTC. Its translation: CASSFLTSSYEQYF. The whole variable domain, remainder taken from reference TRBV7-8 and TRBJ2-7, is GAGVSQSPRYKVAKRGQDVALRCDPISGHVSLFWYQQALGQGPEFLTYFQNEAQLDKSGLPSDRFFAERPEGSVSTLKIQRTQQEDSAVYLCASSFLTSSYEQYFGPGTRLTVT.

This clonotype was detected ten times or more. The rearrangement joins TRBV5-1 to TRBJ1-1; 10 bases match TRBD1. With V trimmed by 4 bases and J by 5 bases, 8 bases remained unmatched. CDR1 and CDR2 (germline): SGHRS, YFSETQ. The CDR3 is 15 amino acids. Here the CDR3 reads CASSPEGQGRTEAFF. CDR3 nucleotide sequence: TGCGCCAGCAGCCCGGAGGGACAGGGGAGGACTGAAGCTTTCTTT.

This clonotype was seen a few times. J is TRBJ2-3 and V is TRBV20-1; D gene uncertain. Germline V gene sequence: CDR1 DFQATT, CDR2 SNEGSKA (reference sequence). V gave up 4 bases and J gave up 4 bases, with 9 bases separating them. The CDR3 consists of 12 residues. CDR3 loop: CSATPVSDTQYF. Written as DNA, the CDR3 is TGCAGTGCTACCCCAGTTTCAGATACGCAGTATTTT.

This clonotype has only a few counts. CDR3: CASTSKNIQYF. In DNA, the CDR3 is TGTGCCAGCACTAGCAAAAACATTCAGTACTTC. V gene TRBV2 combines with J gene TRBJ2-4, with D unresolved. CDR1 and CDR2 from the germline V gene are SNHLY and FYNNEI. The CDR3 is 11 amino acids. The germline V and J ends were trimmed by 7 bases and 3 bases, with 4 bases remaining between them.

The V gene is TRBV5-1, the J gene TRBJ1-2; D is ambiguous. The CDR3 is 18 amino acids. The germline V gene encodes CDR1 SGHRS and CDR2 YFSETQ. V shed 1 base and J shed 5 bases, with 24 bases lying between them. Written as DNA, the CDR3 is TGCGCCAGCAGCTTGTATGGGGTCCCGACACCGGCGGGATATGGCTACACCTTC. Protein sequence: CASSLYGVPTPAGYGYTF.

This clonotype was seen only a few times. The chain links TRBV5-4 to TRBJ2-2, with 10 bases fitting TRBD2. The CDR3 sequence is 16 residues long. Germline V lookup: CDR1 SGHNT, CDR2 YYREEE (reference sequence). Trimming cost V 1 base and J 4 bases; bases outside gene matches: 4. The CDR3 spells CASSLKLAGSTGELFF. The CDR3 bases are TGTGCCAGCAGCTTGAAACTAGCGGGGAGCACCGGGGAGCTGTTTTTT.

This clonotype was seen many times. The CDR3, as DNA: TGCGCCAGCAGCTCAGGACTTTTAGATACGCAGTATTTT. This sequence encodes CASSSGLLDTQYF. This chain connects TRBV5-1 to TRBJ2-3, with D possibly being TRBD2 (5 bases). The CDR3 runs to 13 residues. Looked up from germline, CDR1 is SGHRS and CDR2 is YFSETQ. V was pared by 3 bases and J by 5 bases, with 10 bases between.

In its sample, this clonotype was seen a few times. V usage is TRBV5-6 and J usage is TRBJ1-5; a possible D gene is TRBD1 (6 bases). Germline lookup yields CDR1 SGHDT and CDR2 YYEEEE. The V gene lost 3 bases and the J gene lost 0 bases, with 13 bases spanning the gap. The CDR3 covers 16 residues. The CDR3 sequence is CASSSGQTFSNQPQHF. The CDR3 DNA follows: TGTGCCAGCAGCTCCGGACAGACATTTAGCAATCAGCCCCAGCATTTT.

This clonotype was seen at least ten times. The chain uses TRBV5-4 and TRBJ2-7; no definite D call. CDR1 and CDR2 (germline): SGHNT, YYREEE (reference sequence). The CDR3 covers 15 residues. Trimming removed 0 bases at V and 0 bases at J, with 10 bases between. CDR3 residues: CASSLGRINSYEQYF. Written as DNA, the CDR3 is TGTGCCAGCAGCTTGGGCCGAATAAACTCCTACGAGCAGTACTTC. Complete variable domain (other parts from reference TRBV5-4 and TRBJ2-7): ETGVTQSPTHLIKTRGQQVTLRCSSQSGHNTVSWYQQALGQGPQFIFQYYREEENGRGNFPPRFSGLQFPNYSSELNVNALELDDSALYLCASSLGRINSYEQYFGPGTRLTVT.

The chain employs TRBV10-3 and TRBJ2-6, with D maybe TRBD2 (5 bases). V lost 3 bases to trimming and J lost 4 bases, with 10 bases between them. There are 15 residues in the CDR3. Germline V gives CDR1 ENHRY, CDR2 SYGVKD. CDR3 residues: CAISDSGRGANVLTF. CDR3 coding DNA: TGTGCCATCAGTGATTCGGGAAGGGGGGCCAACGTCCTGACTTTC.

This clonotype has ten or more counts. The rearrangement uses TRBV6-1 and TRBJ2-4; 8 bases are shared with TRBD1. V lost 8 bases and J lost 6; bases outside the gene matches: 9. This CDR3 spans 14 amino acids. Germline CDR1 is MNHNS and CDR2 is SASEGT. In DNA form, the CDR3 reads TGTGCCAGCGGAACGGGACAGGAAGTAAACATTCAGTACTTC. This encodes CASGTGQEVNIQYF.